This record covers a single TCR beta chain. The entry originates in a study of cytomegalovirus exposure and HLA in healthy donors. Some clones are missing from TCRdb's copy, which holds only in-frame ones; the method was immunoSEQ multiplex PCR. The repertoire has about 65,000 clones, about 92% of them found once; the top ten carry over 1%. The CDR3 runs 14 residues. V lost 6 bases to trimming and J lost 6 bases; unmatched junction nucleotides: 5. Germline V gives CDR1 MNHEY, CDR2 SMNVEV (reference sequence). The clonotype comes from a woman younger than 35 in good health and CMV-seronegative. What was sequenced was PBMCs. The chain links TRBV27 to TRBJ2-1; 10 bases are shared with TRBD1. The CDR3 spells CASRRQGAGNEQFF. Here the CDR3 DNA reads TGTGCCAGCAGGCGACAGGGGGCCGGCAATGAGCAGTTCTTC.